This T cell receptor (beta chain) was profiled in a study of control samples from healthy donors and cancer patients. CDR1 SEHNR and CDR2 FQNEAQ come from the germline V gene (reference sequence). This CDR3 is built from 15 residues. The germline V and J ends were trimmed by 0 bases and 2 bases, with 10 bases remaining between them. TCRdb's copy holds only in-frame clones and misses some; the assay was immunoSEQ multiplex PCR. The table lists about 96,000 clones, over 85% of them singletons. This clone was counted between two and nine times. The same CDR3 also results from other DNA sequences found in this sample.

This clonotype was sampled from a man aged 18 to 30 in good health. The J gene is TRBJ1-1, the V gene TRBV7-9; TRBD1 is a possible D gene (5 bases). Sequenced: blood. CDR3: CASSLALWGNTEAFF. The CDR3 coding sequence is TGTGCCAGCAGCTTAGCGCTGTGGGGCAACACTGAAGCTTTCTTT.